This T cell receptor (beta chain) was sequenced for a study of blood T cells in healthy people across ages. Turning to this clonotype: Antigen unknown.

V lost 5 bases and J 6 bases, leaving 21 bases between the germline ends. The CDR3 spans 16 residues. Germline CDR1 SGHTA, CDR2 FQGNSA. Sample-barcoded 5' priming and a J-beta primer mix drove a second PCR of roughly 6 to 12 cycles. No fewer than 3 million CDR3-containing paired-end reads came from each sample. In TCRdb, the 5' RACE reads were re-called with MiXCR into one record per CDR3 protein. This table holds about 640,000 distinct CDR3 sequences, about 30% found once. Points from the study as a whole: The fall in TCR beta diversity per million T cells was roughly linear with age. Donors of long life had a larger count of naive CD4+ cells and greater diversity than aged donors.

The source of this sequence is an elderly woman in good health. What was sequenced was blood. The V and J genes are TRBV7-2 and TRBJ2-3; D tentatively fits TRBD1 or TRBD2 (5 bases each). CDR3 DNA sequence: TGTGCCAGCAGCCGTCGGAGAGGGGCGATTACGGATACGCAGTATTTT. This codes for CASSRRRGAITDTQYF.